The T cell receptor (beta chain) under discussion was sequenced for a study of blood T cell repertoires in COVID-19. Study in general: The cDNA or gDNA used as material had been derived from T cells, B-cell-depleted T cells, or PBMCs.

Per the original data handling: Amplification of reference gene primers provided the estimated nucleated cell counts. Repertoires were generated with immunoSEQ multiplex PCR, while TCRdb's copy carries only in-frame clones and drops some. V, J and clone size are taken as reported in that table, and D and trimming were inferred from the DNA itself. This sample carries just over 150,000 clones, about 85% of them seen once, and the ten largest clones take about 2.4%. Sample share makes this clone medium-sized. Trimming cost V 3 bases and J 4 bases, with 22 bases left between them. Per germline, CDR1 SGHRS and CDR2 YFSETQ. This CDR3 has 17 residues.

The specimen sequenced was peripheral blood. The V and J genes are TRBV5-1 and TRBJ1-2, with D perhaps TRBD1 (6 bases). This receptor was obtained from a woman aged 70-85 years with acute or convalescent COVID-19. CDR3 nucleotide sequence: TGCGCCAGCAGCTCAAATCCGGGACAAACTGGCGGCTATGGCTACACCTTC. This gives the protein CASSSNPGQTGGYGYTF.